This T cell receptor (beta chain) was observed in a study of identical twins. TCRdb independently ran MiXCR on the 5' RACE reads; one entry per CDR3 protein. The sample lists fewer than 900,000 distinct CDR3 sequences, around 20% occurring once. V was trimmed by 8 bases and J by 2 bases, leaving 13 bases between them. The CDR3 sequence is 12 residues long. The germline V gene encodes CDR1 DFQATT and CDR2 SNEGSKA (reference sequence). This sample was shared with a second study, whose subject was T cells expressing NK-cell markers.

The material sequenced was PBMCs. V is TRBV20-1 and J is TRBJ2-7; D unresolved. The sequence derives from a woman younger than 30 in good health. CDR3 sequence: CSLKTEAYEQYF. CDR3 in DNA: TGCAGTTTAAAGACGGAAGCCTACGAGCAGTACTTC.